What follows is one T cell receptor beta chain and its context. Its antigen remains unidentified. Researchers made TCR beta libraries by using iRepertoire HTBI primers and running Arm-PCR on CDR3 regions. From the multiplex PCR reads, TCRdb called clonotypes with MiXCR, one entry per CDR3 protein. The sample carries approximately 500,000 distinct CDR3 sequences, roughly a fifth recorded once. Time point defined: persistent/refractory GD, antithyroid drugs over 5 years with positive TRAb. The TCR library was made from RNA extracted from PBMCs. The germline V gene has CDR1 ENHRY and CDR2 SYGVKD. The CDR3 loop spans 15 amino acids. The V and J ends lost 5 bases and 1 base, in that order; junction bases with no gene match: 5. The data were obtained in a study of regulatory T cells in long-lasting Graves disease. The study's findings and limits: Public clonotype sharing was higher in persistent than newly diagnosed patients.

The chain joins TRBV10-3 to TRBJ1-5; TRBD1 agrees at 7 bases. The sequencing used peripheral blood mononuclear cells (PBMCs), collected when the disease was refractory, from a patient treated with antithyroid drugs. This receptor was taken from a female donor with Graves disease. CDR3 region: CAISRDRGSNQPQHF. CDR3 nucleotides: TGTGCCATCAGTCGGGACAGAGGAAGCAATCAGCCCCAGCATTTT.